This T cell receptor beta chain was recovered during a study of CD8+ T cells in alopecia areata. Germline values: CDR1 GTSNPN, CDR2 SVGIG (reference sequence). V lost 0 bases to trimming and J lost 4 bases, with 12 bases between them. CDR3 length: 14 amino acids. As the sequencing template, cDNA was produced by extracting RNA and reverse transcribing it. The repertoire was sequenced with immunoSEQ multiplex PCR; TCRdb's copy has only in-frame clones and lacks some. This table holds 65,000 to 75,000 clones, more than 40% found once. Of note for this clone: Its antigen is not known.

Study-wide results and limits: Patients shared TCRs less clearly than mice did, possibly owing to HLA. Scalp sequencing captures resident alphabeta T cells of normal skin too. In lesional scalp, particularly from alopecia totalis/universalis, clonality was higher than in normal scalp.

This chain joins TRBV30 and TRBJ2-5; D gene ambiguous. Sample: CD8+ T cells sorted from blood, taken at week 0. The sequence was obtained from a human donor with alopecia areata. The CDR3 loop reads CAWSVSQPLETQYF. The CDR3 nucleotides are TGTGCCTGGAGTGTTTCTCAGCCCTTAGAGACCCAGTACTTC.